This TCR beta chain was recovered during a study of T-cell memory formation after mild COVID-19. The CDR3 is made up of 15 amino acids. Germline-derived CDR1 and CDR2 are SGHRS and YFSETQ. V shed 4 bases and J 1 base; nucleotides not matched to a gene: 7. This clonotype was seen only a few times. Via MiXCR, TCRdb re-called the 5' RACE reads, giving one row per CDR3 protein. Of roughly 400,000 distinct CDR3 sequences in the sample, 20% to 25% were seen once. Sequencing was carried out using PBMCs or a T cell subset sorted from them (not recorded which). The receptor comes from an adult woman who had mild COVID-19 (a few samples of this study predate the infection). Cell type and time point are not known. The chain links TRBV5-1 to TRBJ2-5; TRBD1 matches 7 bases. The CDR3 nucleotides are TGCGCCAGCAGCAACCTACAGGGGACCCAAGAGACCCAGTACTTC. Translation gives CASSNLQGTQETQYF.